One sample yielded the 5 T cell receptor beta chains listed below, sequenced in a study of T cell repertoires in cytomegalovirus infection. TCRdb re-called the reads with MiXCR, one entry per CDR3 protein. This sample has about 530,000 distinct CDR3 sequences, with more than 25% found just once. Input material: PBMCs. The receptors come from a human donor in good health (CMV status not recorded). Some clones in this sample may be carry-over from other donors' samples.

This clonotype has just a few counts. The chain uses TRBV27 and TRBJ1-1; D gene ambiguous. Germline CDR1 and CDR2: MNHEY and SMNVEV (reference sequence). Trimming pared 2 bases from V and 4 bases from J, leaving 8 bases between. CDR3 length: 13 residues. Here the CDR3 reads CASSLQSVTEAFF. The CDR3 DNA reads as TGTGCCAGCAGTTTACAGTCAGTCACTGAAGCTTTCTTT.

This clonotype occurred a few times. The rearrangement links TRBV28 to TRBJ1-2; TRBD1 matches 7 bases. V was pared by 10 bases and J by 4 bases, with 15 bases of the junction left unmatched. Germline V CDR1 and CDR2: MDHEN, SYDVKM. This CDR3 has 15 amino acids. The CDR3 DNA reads TGTGCCACCCAACTACCACAGGGGCCGTCCTATGGCTACACCTTC. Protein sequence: CATQLPQGPSYGYTF.

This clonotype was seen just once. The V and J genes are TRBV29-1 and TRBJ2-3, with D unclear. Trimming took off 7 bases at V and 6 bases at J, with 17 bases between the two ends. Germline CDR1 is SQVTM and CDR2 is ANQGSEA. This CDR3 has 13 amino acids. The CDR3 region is CSATGLSSDTQYF. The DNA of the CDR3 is TGCAGCGCTACGGGCCTTTCATCGGATACGCAGTATTTT.

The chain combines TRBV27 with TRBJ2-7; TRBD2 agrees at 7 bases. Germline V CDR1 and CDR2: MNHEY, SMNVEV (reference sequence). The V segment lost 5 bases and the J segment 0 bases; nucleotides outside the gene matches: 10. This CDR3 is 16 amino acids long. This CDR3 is CASSPLASGSSYEQYV. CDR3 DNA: TGTGCCAGCAGTCCCCTGGCTAGCGGCAGCTCCTACGAGCAGTACGTC.

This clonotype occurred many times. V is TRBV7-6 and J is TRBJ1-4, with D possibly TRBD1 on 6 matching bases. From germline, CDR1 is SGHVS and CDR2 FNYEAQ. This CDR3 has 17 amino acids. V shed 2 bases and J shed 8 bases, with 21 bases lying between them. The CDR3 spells CASSLSRPTGIKEKLFF. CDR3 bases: TGTGCCAGCAGCTTATCTCGACCCACAGGGATTAAAGAAAAACTGTTTTTT.